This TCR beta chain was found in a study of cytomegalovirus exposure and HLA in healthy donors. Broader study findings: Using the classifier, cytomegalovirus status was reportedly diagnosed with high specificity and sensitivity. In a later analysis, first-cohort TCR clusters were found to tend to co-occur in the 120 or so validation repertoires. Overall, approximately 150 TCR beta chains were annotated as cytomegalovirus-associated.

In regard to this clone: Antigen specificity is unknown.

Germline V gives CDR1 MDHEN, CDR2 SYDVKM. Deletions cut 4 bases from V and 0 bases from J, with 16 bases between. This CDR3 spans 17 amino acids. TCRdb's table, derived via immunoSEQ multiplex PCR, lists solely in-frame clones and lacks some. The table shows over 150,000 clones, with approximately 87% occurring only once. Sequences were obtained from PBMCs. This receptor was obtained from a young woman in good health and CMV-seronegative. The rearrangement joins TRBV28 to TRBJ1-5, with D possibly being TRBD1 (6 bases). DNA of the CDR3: TGTGCCAGCAGTTCTCCACAGGGACTGTATAGCAATCAGCCCCAGCATTTT. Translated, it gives CASSSPQGLYSNQPQHF. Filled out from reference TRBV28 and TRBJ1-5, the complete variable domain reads DVKVTQSSRYLVKRTGEKVFLECVQDMDHENMFWYRQDPGLGLRLIYFSYDVKMKEKGDIPEGYSVSREKKERFSLILESASTNQTSMYLCASSSPQGLYSNQPQHFGDGTRLSIL.